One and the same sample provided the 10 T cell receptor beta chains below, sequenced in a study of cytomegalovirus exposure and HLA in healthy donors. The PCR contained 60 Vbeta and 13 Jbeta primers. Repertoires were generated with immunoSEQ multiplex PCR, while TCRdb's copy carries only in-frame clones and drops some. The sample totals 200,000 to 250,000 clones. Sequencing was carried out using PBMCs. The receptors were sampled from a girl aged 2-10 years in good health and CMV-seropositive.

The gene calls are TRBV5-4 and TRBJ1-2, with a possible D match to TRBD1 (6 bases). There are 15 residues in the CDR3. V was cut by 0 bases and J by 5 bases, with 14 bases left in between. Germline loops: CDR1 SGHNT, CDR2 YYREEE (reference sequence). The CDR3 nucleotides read TGTGCCAGCAGCTTGGGATCAGGGGCCCGGTATGGCTACACCTTC. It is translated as CASSLGSGARYGYTF.

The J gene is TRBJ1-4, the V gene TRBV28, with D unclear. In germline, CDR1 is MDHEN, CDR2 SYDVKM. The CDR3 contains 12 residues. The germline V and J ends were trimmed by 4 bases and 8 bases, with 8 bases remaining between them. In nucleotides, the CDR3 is TGTGCCAGCAGTTCGGGTCTGGAAAAACTGTTTTTT. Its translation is CASSSGLEKLFF.

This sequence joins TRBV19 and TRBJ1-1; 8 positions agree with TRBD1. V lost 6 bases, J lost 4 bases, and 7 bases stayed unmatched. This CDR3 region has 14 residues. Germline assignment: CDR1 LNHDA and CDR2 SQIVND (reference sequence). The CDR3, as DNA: TGTGCCAGTAGAGAACAGGGGGTGGGCACTGAAGCTTTCTTT. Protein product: CASREQGVGTEAFF.

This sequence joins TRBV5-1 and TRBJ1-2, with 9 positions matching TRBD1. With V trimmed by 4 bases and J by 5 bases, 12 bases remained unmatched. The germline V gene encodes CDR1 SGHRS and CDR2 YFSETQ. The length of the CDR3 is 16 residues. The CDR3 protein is CASSGQGTGHIYGYTF. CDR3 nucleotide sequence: TGCGCCAGCAGCGGACAAGGGACAGGGCATATATATGGCTACACCTTC.

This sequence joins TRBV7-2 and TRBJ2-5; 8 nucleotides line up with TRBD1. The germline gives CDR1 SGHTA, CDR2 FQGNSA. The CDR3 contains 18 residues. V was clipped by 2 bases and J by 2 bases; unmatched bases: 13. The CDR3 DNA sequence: TGTGCCAGCAGCTTAAGGGGGGTTTGGACAGGGTTACAAGAGACCCAGTACTTC. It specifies CASSLRGVWTGLQETQYF.

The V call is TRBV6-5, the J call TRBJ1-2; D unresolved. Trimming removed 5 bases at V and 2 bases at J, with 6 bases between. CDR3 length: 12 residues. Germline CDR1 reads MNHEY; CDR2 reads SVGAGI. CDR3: CASSPNNYGYTF. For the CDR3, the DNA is TGTGCCAGCAGTCCTAACAACTATGGCTACACCTTC.

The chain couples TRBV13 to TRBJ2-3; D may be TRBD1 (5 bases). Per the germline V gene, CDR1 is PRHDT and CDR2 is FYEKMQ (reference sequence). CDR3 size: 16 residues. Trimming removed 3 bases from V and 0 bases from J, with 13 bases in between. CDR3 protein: CASSFLPGPSTDTQYF. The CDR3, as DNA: TGTGCCAGCAGCTTTCTTCCAGGGCCCAGCACAGATACGCAGTATTTT.

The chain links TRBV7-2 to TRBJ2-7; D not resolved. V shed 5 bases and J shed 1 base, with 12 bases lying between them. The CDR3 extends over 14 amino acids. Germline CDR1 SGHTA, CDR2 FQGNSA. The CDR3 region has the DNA TGTGCCAGCAGCCCGCGTCCCGAATCCTACGAGCAGTACTTC. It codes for CASSPRPESYEQYF.

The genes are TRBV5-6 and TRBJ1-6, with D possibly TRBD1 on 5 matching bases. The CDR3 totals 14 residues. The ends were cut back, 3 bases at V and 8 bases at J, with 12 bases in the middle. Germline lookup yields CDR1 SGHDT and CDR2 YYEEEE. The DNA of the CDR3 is TGTGCCAGCAGCTGGCAGGGTGATGATTCACCCCTCCACTTT. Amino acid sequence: CASSWQGDDSPLHF.

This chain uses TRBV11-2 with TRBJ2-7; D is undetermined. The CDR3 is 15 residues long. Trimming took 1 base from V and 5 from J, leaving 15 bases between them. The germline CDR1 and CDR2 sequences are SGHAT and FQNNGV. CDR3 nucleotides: TGTGCCAGCAGCTTAGTCCCCGCTAGTGGTAACGAGCAGTACTTC. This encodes CASSLVPASGNEQYF.